This passage covers 25 T cell receptor beta chains from one sample sequenced in a study of PD-L1 blockade in urothelial cancer (dated 2017 in TCRdb). Preparation of the library involved the immunoSEQ multiplex PCR assay. TCRdb took over this immuneACCESS table, retaining in-frame rearrangements with V and J assigned. Such tables are incomplete; in checked studies, under half of the missing clones stem from an unresolved V gene, and the remainder is unexplained. The sample contains roughly 60,000 clones, roughly 87% of them found a single time. Around 4.5% of the sample lies in the top ten. The sequences come from PBMCs, collected around atezolizumab (anti-PD-L1) treatment. The receptors were sampled from a man in his 70s with urothelial cancer.

The chain carries TRBV29-1 and TRBJ2-5; perhaps TRBD2 as D (6 bases). This CDR3 comprises 14 residues. V lost 8 bases and J lost 4, with 20 bases in between. Germline loops: CDR1 SQVTM, CDR2 ANQGSEA. CDR3 region: CSSRGLLPGETQYF. DNA of the CDR3: TGCAGCTCCCGGGGACTCCTCCCAGGAGAGACCCAGTACTTC.

The gene calls are TRBV28 and TRBJ2-7; no reliable D call. The ends were cut back, 2 bases at V and 2 bases at J, with 10 bases in the middle. The CDR3 runs to 14 residues. Germline V gives CDR1 MDHEN, CDR2 SYDVKM. CDR3 DNA sequence: TGTGCCAGCAGTTTACGCGGTCCGACCTACGAGCAGTACTTC. Its protein product is CASSLRGPTYEQYF.

The chain recombines TRBV29-1 with TRBJ2-3; 7 bases align to TRBD2. V lost 4 bases and J lost 5; bases outside the gene matches: 9. The CDR3 is made up of 14 amino acids. Germline V gives CDR1 SQVTM, CDR2 ANQGSEA. The CDR3 region is CSVARGVGVDTQYF. CDR3 sequence (DNA): TGCAGCGTTGCTCGGGGGGTCGGGGTAGATACGCAGTATTTT.

This clone was observed a handful of times. The V and J genes are TRBV7-2 and TRBJ1-3, with D perhaps matching TRBD1 (5 bases). CDR1 is SGHTA and CDR2 is FQGNSA in the germline V gene. Trimming pared 0 bases from V and 4 bases from J, leaving 13 bases between. CDR3 length equals 16 residues. In nucleotides, the CDR3 is TGTGCCAGCAGCTTAGCGCGGCAGGGAACGGGAAACACCATATATTTT. It encodes CASSLARQGTGNTIYF.

The V gene is TRBV20-1, the J gene TRBJ2-5; D is unresolved. From germline, CDR1 is DFQATT and CDR2 SNEGSKA (reference sequence). Between the trimmed V and J ends, which lost 6 bases and 0 bases, there was a span of 5 bases. The CDR3 has 11 amino acids. The CDR3: CSAQNQETQYF. In DNA form, the CDR3 reads TGCAGTGCCCAGAACCAAGAGACCCAGTACTTC.

J is TRBJ2-7 and V is TRBV5-6, with D maybe TRBD2 (6 bases). Trimming pared 2 bases from V and 7 bases from J, leaving 10 bases between. CDR3 length: 12 amino acids. Germline V gene data show CDR1 as SGHDT and CDR2 as YYEEEE. The CDR3 nucleotides read TGTGCCAGCAGCTTTACTAGCTTAGAGCAGTACTTC. Residues: CASSFTSLEQYF. Looking up the rest from reference TRBV5-6 and TRBJ2-7 gives the full variable domain: DAGVTQSPTHLIKTRGQQVTLRCSPKSGHDTVSWYQQALGQGPQFIFQYYEEEERQRGNFPDRFSGHQFPNYSSELNVNALLLGDSALYLCASSFTSLEQYFGPGTRLTVT.

This chain links TRBV10-3 with TRBJ1-3; D remains ambiguous. The CDR3 length is 15 residues. Trimming took off 7 bases at V and 0 bases at J, with 13 bases between the two ends. CDR1 and CDR2 from the germline V gene are ENHRY and SYGVKD. DNA for the CDR3: TGTGCCATCAATCACCCCGGGGACTCTGGAAACACCATATATTTT. Translation gives CAINHPGDSGNTIYF.

The V call is TRBV29-1, the J call TRBJ2-1; 10 nucleotides agree with TRBD2. This CDR3 contains 16 residues. V gave up 4 bases and J gave up 1 base; unmatched junction bases: 7. The V gene's germline CDR1 is SQVTM and CDR2 ANQGSEA. DNA for the CDR3: TGCAGCGTTGCAGAAGGACTAGCGGCTTCCTACAATGAGCAGTTCTTC. Amino acid sequence: CSVAEGLAASYNEQFF.

This clone was counted once. The chain has TRBV4-1 and TRBJ2-1, with 9 bases lining up with TRBD2. V lost 4 bases, J lost 7 bases, and 11 bases stayed unmatched. There are 16 residues in the CDR3. The germline CDR1 and CDR2 sequences are MGHRA and YSYEKL. The CDR3 sequence: CASSRTGSGSSNEQFF. The CDR3 bases are TGCGCCAGCAGCCGAACGGGTAGCGGGAGTTCAAATGAGCAGTTCTTC.

The genes are TRBV6-5 and TRBJ2-5, with TRBD2 matching over 10 bases. This CDR3 contains 15 residues. Germline-derived CDR1 and CDR2 are MNHEY and SVGAGI. Losses at the gene ends were 5 bases for V and 5 bases for J; bases not matched to a gene: 8. CDR3 region: CASSPQREGEETQYF. CDR3 nucleotide sequence: TGTGCCAGCAGTCCCCAGCGGGAGGGAGAGGAGACCCAGTACTTC.

The chain has TRBV28 and TRBJ1-5, with a possible D match to TRBD1 (6 bases). The germline V gene has CDR1 MDHEN and CDR2 SYDVKM. The CDR3 is made up of 12 amino acids. V lost 11 bases and J lost 7, with 15 bases in between. DNA for the CDR3: TGTGCCTACTCACAGGGAAGCCAGCCCCAGCATTTT. This gives the protein CAYSQGSQPQHF.

J is TRBJ1-1 and V is TRBV6-5; possibly TRBD1 for D (6 bases). Trimming took off 4 bases at V and 2 bases at J, with 8 bases between the two ends. The CDR3 covers 13 residues. The germline V gene encodes CDR1 MNHEY and CDR2 SVGAGI. CDR3 DNA: TGTGCCAGCAGTTTACAGGGAAACACTGAAGCTTTCTTT. Its protein is CASSLQGNTEAFF.

V and J are TRBV4-1 and TRBJ2-5; D is uncertain. In germline, CDR1 is MGHRA, CDR2 YSYEKL. This CDR3 is built from 13 residues. V gave up 4 bases and J gave up 0 bases, with 6 bases separating them. CDR3 region: CASSRAYQETQYF. The CDR3 DNA is TGCGCCAGCAGCCGGGCGTACCAAGAGACCCAGTACTTC.

This clone was counted a few times. The chain couples TRBV29-1 to TRBJ2-2; D gene uncertain. The length of the CDR3 is 14 residues. V lost 6 bases and J 4 bases, leaving 15 bases between the germline ends. Germline CDR1 is SQVTM and CDR2 is ANQGSEA. CDR3 sequence (DNA): TGCAGCGTCGCTGACCTAGGTGGCACCGGGGAGCTGTTTTTT. It codes for CSVADLGGTGELFF.

The gene calls are TRBV28 and TRBJ1-3, with 8 nucleotides matching TRBD1. CDR1 and CDR2 from the germline V gene are MDHEN and SYDVKM. Trimming at V came to 4 bases and at J to 0 bases, leaving 11 bases not matched to a gene. The CDR3 length is 18 residues. CDR3 amino acids: CASSSPQGASSSGNTIYF. CDR3 DNA: TGTGCCAGCAGTTCCCCTCAGGGGGCCTCGAGCTCTGGAAACACCATATATTTT.

The chain employs TRBV18 and TRBJ2-3, with D unclear. Trimming left V 0 bases short and J 0 bases short, with 10 bases between. The CDR3 length is 16 residues. The germline V gene encodes CDR1 KGHSH and CDR2 LQKENI. CDR3 in amino acids: CASSPPIGRSTDTQYF. As DNA, the CDR3 is TGTGCCAGCTCACCACCGATAGGCAGGAGCACAGATACGCAGTATTTT.

The count of this clone is one. The chain joins TRBV4-1 to TRBJ1-3; 7 nucleotides align to TRBD1. The CDR3 runs 16 residues. Germline trimming cut 4 bases from V and 0 bases from J; bases unmatched to any gene: 6. Germline loops: CDR1 MGHRA, CDR2 YSYEKL. The CDR3 sequence is CASSPDRHYSGNTIYF. As DNA, the CDR3 is TGCGCCAGCAGCCCGGACAGGCATTACTCTGGAAACACCATATATTTT.

V and J are TRBV29-1 and TRBJ2-7, with D maybe TRBD2 (6 bases). V dropped 6 bases and J dropped 1 base, with 25 bases sitting between them. This CDR3 has 17 amino acids. The germline V gene has CDR1 SQVTM and CDR2 ANQGSEA. CDR3 loop: CSVSGGAAGLLSYEQYF. CDR3 bases: TGCAGCGTGTCAGGAGGAGCAGCGGGCCTTTTATCCTACGAGCAGTACTTC.

The chain is built from TRBV4-1 and TRBJ2-1; D uncertain. Germline V gives CDR1 MGHRA, CDR2 YSYEKL. The CDR3 consists of 14 residues. The CDR3 DNA is TGCGTGCAACCGAGGAACGCGGTTTACAATGAGCAGTTCTTC. It specifies CVQPRNAVYNEQFF.

The CDR3 DNA reads TGTGCCAGTAGTACGCAAGGGACTAGCGGATGGGATGAGCAGTTCTTC. It yields the protein CASSTQGTSGWDEQFF. The gene calls are TRBV19 and TRBJ2-1, with 11 positions matching TRBD2. The CDR3 loop spans 16 amino acids. Trimming took 4 bases from V and 8 from J; bases not matched to a gene: 10. CDR1 LNHDA and CDR2 SQIVND come from the germline V gene (reference sequence).

The J gene is TRBJ2-5, the V gene TRBV6-4; D not resolved. The CDR3 spans 10 residues. V gave up 9 bases and J gave up 5 bases, with 7 bases separating them. CDR1 and CDR2 (germline): MRHNA, SNTAGT. CDR3 amino acids: CASRKETQYF. CDR3 bases: TGTGCCAGTAGAAAGGAGACCCAGTACTTC.

The chain employs TRBV12-5 and TRBJ2-4; 10 bases fit TRBD2. With V trimmed by 1 base and J by 7 bases, 4 bases remained unmatched. Germline loops: CDR1 LGHNT, CDR2 FRNRAP. This CDR3 region has 15 residues. The CDR3: CASGLAGSGRNIQYF. The CDR3 DNA reads as TGTGCTAGTGGTTTGGCTGGTAGCGGGAGGAACATTCAGTACTTC.

This sequence joins TRBV2 and TRBJ2-2; D is perhaps TRBD1 (6 bases). This CDR3 contains 15 residues. V gave up 5 bases and J gave up 6 bases, with 16 bases separating them. CDR1 SNHLY and CDR2 FYNNEI come from the germline V gene. For the CDR3, the DNA is TGTGCCAGCAGTATGGGACAACGCAGAGCCGGGGAGCTGTTTTTT. Translation gives CASSMGQRRAGELFF.

The rearrangement joins TRBV29-1 to TRBJ2-3; D might be TRBD1 (5 bases). V was clipped by 3 bases and J by 6 bases, with 10 bases between them. The germline CDR1 and CDR2 sequences are SQVTM and ANQGSEA. The CDR3 is made up of 12 amino acids. The CDR3 DNA is TGCAGCGTTGACAGGGCCCGGGATACGCAGTATTTT. This gives the protein CSVDRARDTQYF.

The rearrangement links TRBV30 to TRBJ1-5; D perhaps matches TRBD1 (5 bases). The V and J ends lost 2 bases and 3 bases respectively, with 20 bases between them. CDR1 GTSNPN and CDR2 SVGIG come from the germline V gene (reference sequence). The CDR3 has 17 residues. The DNA of the CDR3 is TGTGCCTGGAGTTTTCCCCTCTCCGGGGGTTTCAATCAGCCCCAGCATTTT. It yields the protein CAWSFPLSGGFNQPQHF.